This TCR beta chain was sequenced in a study of blood T cell repertoires in COVID-19. Study-wide context: The United States, Italy and Spain supplied acute and convalescent COVID-19 samples.

Germline loops: CDR1 MNHNY, CDR2 SVGAGI (reference sequence). V lost 3 bases and J lost 4, with 13 bases in between. CDR3 size: 15 residues. The protocol was immunoSEQ multiplex PCR, while the TCRdb copy is restricted to in-frame clones and leaves out a portion. The table shows over 55,000 clones, with 65% to 90% occurring only once. The chain uses TRBV6-6 and TRBJ2-1, with D possibly TRBD1 on 5 matching bases. The sequence came from a man aged 45-65 years with acute or convalescent COVID-19. Sequenced input: peripheral blood. CDR3 sequence (DNA): TGTGCCAGCAGTTATTCGCCAGGGTCATACAATGAGCAGTTCTTC. Its protein product is CASSYSPGSYNEQFF.